This entry lists 30 T cell receptor beta chains sequenced from one sample in a study of cytomegalovirus exposure and HLA in healthy donors. The protocol was immunoSEQ multiplex PCR, while the TCRdb copy is restricted to in-frame clones and leaves out a portion. The profile shows about 250,000 clones, 87% of them singletons. Sequenced sample: PBMCs. The source of these receptors is a man younger than 35 in good health and CMV-seropositive.

The rearrangement joins TRBV6-5 to TRBJ2-1; 12 nucleotides agree with TRBD2. There are 15 residues in the CDR3. J was trimmed by 7 bases and V by 6 bases; bases with no gene match: 7. Germline values: CDR1 MNHEY, CDR2 SVGAGI. CDR3 nucleotide sequence: TGTGCCAGCAGCCTAGGACTAGCGGGACGGAATGAGCAGTTCTTC. Residues: CASSLGLAGRNEQFF.

The chain links TRBV6-1 to TRBJ1-5; D may be TRBD1 (5 bases). The V end was cut by 4 bases, the J end by 6 bases, with 10 bases between. This CDR3 comprises 13 residues. Germline V gives CDR1 MNHNS, CDR2 SASEGT. The CDR3 DNA follows: TGTGCCAGCAGTGGGTTGACAGCTCAGCCCCAGCATTTT. It codes for CASSGLTAQPQHF.

J is TRBJ2-5 and V is TRBV28; D gene uncertain. V gave up 6 bases and J gave up 1 base, with 12 bases separating them. Looked up from germline, CDR1 is MDHEN and CDR2 is SYDVKM. The CDR3 spans 14 residues. Here the CDR3 reads CASSPLAVQETQYF. The DNA for the CDR3 is TGTGCCAGCAGCCCCTTGGCAGTCCAAGAGACCCAGTACTTC. Looking up the rest from reference TRBV28 and TRBJ2-5 gives the full variable domain: DVKVTQSSRYLVKRTGEKVFLECVQDMDHENMFWYRQDPGLGLRLIYFSYDVKMKEKGDIPEGYSVSREKKERFSLILESASTNQTSMYLCASSPLAVQETQYFGPGTRLLVL.

This chain uses TRBV4-2 with TRBJ1-2; no reliable D call. The CDR3 is made up of 14 amino acids. The germline V gene encodes CDR1 LGHNA and CDR2 YNFKEQ. Deletions cut 4 bases from V and 0 bases from J, with 9 bases between. The CDR3 region has the DNA TGTGCCAGCAGCCGATCCCCCTCTAACTATGGCTACACCTTC. Translation gives CASSRSPSNYGYTF.

The rearrangement uses TRBV6-4 and TRBJ2-2; D might be TRBD1 or TRBD2, each matching 5 bases. In germline, CDR1 is MRHNA, CDR2 SNTAGT. The V and J ends lost 3 bases and 1 base respectively, with 9 bases between them. The CDR3 loop spans 15 amino acids. The CDR3 coding sequence is TGTGCCAGCAGTGAGGGGGTAGAGAACACCGGGGAGCTGTTTTTT. Translated: CASSEGVENTGELFF.

J is TRBJ2-7 and V is TRBV7-8, with D possibly TRBD2 on 6 matching bases. The CDR3 runs 14 residues. Trimming took 5 bases from V and 3 from J, leaving 14 bases between them. Germline-derived CDR1 and CDR2 are SGHVS and FQNEAQ. CDR3 sequence: CASSPWGDLYEQYF. The CDR3 nucleotides read TGTGCCAGCAGCCCTTGGGGGGATCTCTACGAGCAGTACTTC.

The CDR3 loop reads CASSLGDDREQYF. The CDR3 DNA sequence: TGTGCCAGCAGCTTAGGTGATGATAGGGAGCAGTACTTC. V and J are TRBV7-2 and TRBJ2-7; no reliable D call. The germline V gene has CDR1 SGHTA and CDR2 FQGNSA. The V gene lost 1 base and the J gene lost 7 bases, with 11 bases spanning the gap. The CDR3 contains 13 residues.

The rearrangement uses TRBV29-1 and TRBJ2-2; 14 bases are a match to TRBD2. Germline lookup yields CDR1 SQVTM and CDR2 ANQGSEA. The CDR3 is 16 amino acids. Trimming removed 6 bases from V and 4 bases from J; junction bases left unmatched: 7. The DNA for the CDR3 is TGCAGCGTCTCCGGACTAGCGGGAGGAGGCACCGGGGAGCTGTTTTTT. Its translation is CSVSGLAGGGTGELFF.

The chain recombines TRBV2 with TRBJ2-1, with 10 positions matching TRBD1. Germline V lookup: CDR1 SNHLY, CDR2 FYNNEI. The CDR3 length is 15 residues. The V gene end was trimmed by 7 bases and the J gene end by 8 bases; junction bases not matched to a gene: 11. The CDR3 DNA follows: TGTGCCAGCAACCAGACAGGGGGCGTGGTGCATGAGCAGTTCTTC. Protein sequence: CASNQTGGVVHEQFF.

The CDR3 nucleotides read TGTGCCAGCGTCCCAGGGGAAGGGGAAAAACTGTTTTTT. Residues: CASVPGEGEKLFF. The chain is built from TRBV2 and TRBJ1-4; maybe TRBD1 (6 bases). The CDR3 is 13 amino acids. V was pared by 8 bases and J by 8 bases, with 15 bases between. The germline V gene encodes CDR1 SNHLY and CDR2 FYNNEI.

The chain combines TRBV19 with TRBJ2-3; TRBD2 aligns across 8 bases. In germline, CDR1 is LNHDA, CDR2 SQIVND (reference sequence). V dropped 5 bases and J dropped 3; count of bases not matched to a gene: 7. This CDR3 is built from 15 residues. The CDR3 loop is CASSALAGTTDTQYF. The CDR3 nucleotides are TGTGCCAGTAGTGCTTTAGCGGGAACGACAGATACGCAGTATTTT.

The chain is built from TRBV4-1 and TRBJ2-5; D is tentatively TRBD1 or TRBD2 (5 bases each). The CDR3 totals 15 residues. Germline CDR1 MGHRA, CDR2 YSYEKL. V lost 1 base to trimming and J lost 2 bases, with 11 bases between them. CDR3: CASSQGRDPQETQYF. The CDR3 region has the DNA TGCGCCAGCAGCCAAGGAAGGGACCCACAAGAGACCCAGTACTTC.

With respect to this clone: The junction departs from the called germline gene at one end, perhaps through a read error. The J gene is TRBJ1-4, the V gene TRBV6-1; 8 nucleotides agree with TRBD1. CDR1 is MNHNS and CDR2 is SASEGT in the germline V gene. The CDR3 extends over 13 amino acids. CDR3 residues: CASSEDRGTKLFF. CDR3 bases: TGTGCCAGCAGCGAAGACAGGGGCACTAAACTGTTTTTT.

This clone was picked up a small number of times. V usage is TRBV30 and J usage is TRBJ2-2, with no clear D. V was trimmed by 4 bases and J by 2 bases, leaving 11 bases between them. Germline lookup yields CDR1 GTSNPN and CDR2 SVGIG (reference sequence). The CDR3 sequence is 14 residues long. CDR3 loop: CAWTRHVNTGELFF. CDR3 nucleotide sequence: TGTGCCTGGACGAGACACGTAAACACCGGGGAGCTGTTTTTT. Full variable domain (missing parts from reference TRBV30 and TRBJ2-2): SQTIHQWPATLVQPVGSPLSLECTVEGTSNPNLYWYRQAAGRGLQLLFYSVGIGQISSEVPQNLSASRPQDRQFILSSKKLLLSDSGFYLCAWTRHVNTGELFFGEGSRLTVL.

This rearrangement joins TRBV5-1 to TRBJ2-2; possible D gene TRBD2, 6 bases. CDR3 length: 15 residues. Germline V gives CDR1 SGHRS, CDR2 YFSETQ. The V end was cut by 0 bases, the J end by 4 bases, with 10 bases between. CDR3 in amino acids: CASSLEYGGTGELFF. The CDR3 DNA sequence: TGCGCCAGCAGCTTGGAATACGGGGGCACCGGGGAGCTGTTTTTT.

This clone occurred once. This chain connects TRBV5-1 to TRBJ2-2; a weak D match, TRBD2 (5 bases). CDR3 length: 16 amino acids. Trimming left V 0 bases short and J 4 bases short, with 13 bases between. From germline, CDR1 is SGHRS and CDR2 YFSETQ. The CDR3 DNA is TGCGCCAGCAGCTTGGTCGGGGAGCGAATCACCGGGGAGCTGTTTTTT. Its translation is CASSLVGERITGELFF.

The chain uses TRBV4-2 and TRBJ2-5; D is uncertain. Trimming removed 1 base from V and 3 bases from J, with 6 bases in between. This CDR3 contains 13 residues. CDR1 is LGHNA, CDR2 YNFKEQ, per germline. The CDR3 DNA reads TGTGCCAGCAGCCAAGTAACGGAAGAGACCCAGTACTTC. It encodes CASSQVTEETQYF.

The table lists this clone with a count of one. The V and J genes are TRBV27 and TRBJ2-3; possible D gene TRBD2, 6 bases. The germline V gene has CDR1 MNHEY and CDR2 SMNVEV (reference sequence). V was cut by 2 bases and J by 6 bases, with 12 bases left in between. The CDR3 is 14 residues long. CDR3 nucleotide sequence: TGTGCCAGCAGTTTACTAGCGCTTGCGGATACGCAGTATTTT. Translated, it gives CASSLLALADTQYF.

The genes are TRBV30 and TRBJ1-4; D not resolved. Germline-derived CDR1 and CDR2 are GTSNPN and SVGIG (reference sequence). V dropped 2 bases and J dropped 8 bases, with 9 bases sitting between them. CDR3 length: 12 amino acids. The CDR3: CAWSLLSEKLFF. Written as DNA, the CDR3 is TGTGCCTGGAGTCTTTTATCGGAAAAACTGTTTTTT. The full variable domain, with the rest looked up from reference TRBV30 and TRBJ1-4, is SQTIHQWPATLVQPVGSPLSLECTVEGTSNPNLYWYRQAAGRGLQLLFYSVGIGQISSEVPQNLSASRPQDRQFILSSKKLLLSDSGFYLCAWSLLSEKLFFGSGTQLSVL.

The chain's CDR3 is CASSTRGPGANVLTF. CDR3 nucleotide sequence: TGTGCCAGCAGTACTCGGGGGCCTGGGGCCAACGTCCTGACTTTC. The chain couples TRBV28 to TRBJ2-6; the D call may be TRBD1 or TRBD2 (6 bases each). CDR3 size: 15 residues. Germline V gene data show CDR1 as MDHEN and CDR2 as SYDVKM. V shed 5 bases and J shed 2 bases, with 10 bases lying between them.

The rearrangement links TRBV4-1 to TRBJ1-1; 7 bases align to TRBD1. The CDR3 totals 14 residues. Germline V gives CDR1 MGHRA, CDR2 YSYEKL. J was trimmed by 5 bases and V by 4 bases; bases with no gene match: 7. The CDR3 DNA follows: TGCGCCAGCAGCCGCAATAACAGGGGAACTGAAGCTTTCTTT. Translation: CASSRNNRGTEAFF.

This chain uses TRBV5-4 with TRBJ2-1; D call uncertain. Trimming took off 4 bases at V and 9 bases at J, with 20 bases between the two ends. Per germline, CDR1 SGHNT and CDR2 YYREEE (reference sequence). This CDR3 is built from 15 residues. CDR3 residues: CASSTPGHSGTEQFF. As DNA, the CDR3 is TGTGCCAGCAGCACGCCCGGGCATTCAGGTACTGAGCAGTTCTTC.

This sequence joins TRBV4-1 and TRBJ2-1; 8 bases are shared with TRBD2. Germline CDR1 and CDR2: MGHRA and YSYEKL. V lost 3 bases to trimming and J lost 4 bases; unmatched junction nucleotides: 8. The CDR3 totals 16 residues. The CDR3: CASSQGREGLYNEQFF. The CDR3 bases are TGCGCCAGCAGCCAGGGTCGGGAGGGCCTGTACAATGAGCAGTTCTTC.

The chain carries TRBV5-1 and TRBJ1-1; a possible D gene is TRBD1 (5 bases). The germline CDR1 and CDR2 sequences are SGHRS and YFSETQ. The CDR3 sequence is 17 residues long. V was trimmed by 3 bases and J by 1 base, leaving 19 bases between them. CDR3 coding DNA: TGCGCCAGCAGCTCAATTGGGGCCGGACGGACGAACACTGAAGCTTTCTTT. It translates to CASSSIGAGRTNTEAFF.

The CDR3 sequence: CASSFTAGGVAGELFF. CDR3 DNA sequence: TGCGCCAGCAGCTTTACAGCGGGAGGGGTAGCCGGGGAGCTGTTTTTT. The chain is built from TRBV5-1 and TRBJ2-2, with 10 positions matching TRBD2. Germline V gives CDR1 SGHRS, CDR2 YFSETQ. There are 16 residues in the CDR3. The V segment lost 2 bases and the J segment 6 bases; nucleotides outside the gene matches: 7.

This clone was detected only once. The genes are TRBV28 and TRBJ1-2; D is unclear. The V end was cut by 8 bases, the J end by 8 bases, with 15 bases between. CDR1 and CDR2 from the germline V gene are MDHEN and SYDVKM. The length of the CDR3 is 12 residues. DNA of the CDR3: TGTGCCAGCGCGAAAAGGGTAGGGGGCTACACCTTC. Its translation: CASAKRVGGYTF.

The CDR3 spells CASSISSGRYSYNEQFF. CDR3 coding DNA: TGTGCCAGTAGTATTTCTAGCGGGAGGTACTCCTACAATGAGCAGTTCTTC. V and J are TRBV19 and TRBJ2-1, with 11 bases fitting TRBD2. CDR3 size: 17 residues. Germline assignment: CDR1 LNHDA and CDR2 SQIVND (reference sequence). Germline trimming cut 3 bases from V and 0 bases from J; bases unmatched to any gene: 4.

The chain uses TRBV5-1 and TRBJ1-4; TRBD1 aligns across 10 bases. The V gene end was trimmed by 5 bases and the J gene end by 3 bases; junction bases not matched to a gene: 4. Germline assignment: CDR1 SGHRS and CDR2 YFSETQ. This CDR3 is 15 amino acids long. The CDR3 is CASSFGTGANEKLFF. CDR3 nucleotide sequence: TGCGCCAGCAGTTTTGGGACAGGGGCTAATGAAAAACTGTTTTTT.

This sequence joins TRBV7-8 and TRBJ2-7, with TRBD1 matching over 7 bases. Germline lookup yields CDR1 SGHVS and CDR2 FQNEAQ. This CDR3 contains 13 residues. The V and J ends lost 6 bases and 5 bases, in that order; junction bases with no gene match: 7. The CDR3 region is CASSSDRANEQYF. CDR3 DNA: TGTGCCAGCAGTTCCGACAGGGCCAACGAGCAGTACTTC.

The chain is built from TRBV6-5 and TRBJ2-3; weak D call: TRBD2 (5 bases). Germline-derived CDR1 and CDR2 are MNHEY and SVGAGI. The CDR3 is 11 residues long. Deletions cut 4 bases from V and 6 bases from J, with 5 bases between. The CDR3 region has the DNA TGTGCCAGCAGTTTAGCGGATACGCAGTATTTT. Its protein product is CASSLADTQYF.